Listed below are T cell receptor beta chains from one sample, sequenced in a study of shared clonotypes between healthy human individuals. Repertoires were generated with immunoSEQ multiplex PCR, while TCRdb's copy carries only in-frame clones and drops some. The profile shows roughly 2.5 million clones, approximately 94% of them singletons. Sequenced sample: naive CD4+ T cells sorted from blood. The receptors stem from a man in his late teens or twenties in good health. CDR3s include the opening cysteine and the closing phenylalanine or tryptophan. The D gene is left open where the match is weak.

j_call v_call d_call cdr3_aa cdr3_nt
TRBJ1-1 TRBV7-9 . CASSLVGPQRTEAFF TGTGCCAGCAGCTTAGTAGGTCCCCAGCGCACTGAAGCTTTCTTT
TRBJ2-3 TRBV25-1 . CASSPGHITDTQYF TGTGCCAGCAGTCCGGGACATATAACAGATACGCAGTATTTT
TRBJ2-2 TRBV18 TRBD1 CASSPPQGVTGELFF TGTGCCAGCTCACCACCGCAGGGGGTAACCGGGGAGCTGTTTTTT
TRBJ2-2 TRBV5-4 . CASRATEVGELFF TGTGCCAGCAGGGCTACAGAAGTCGGGGAGCTGTTTTTT
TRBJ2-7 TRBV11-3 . CASSRRNTGGLYEQYF TGTGCCAGCAGCAGACGCAACACAGGAGGACTCTACGAGCAGTACTTC
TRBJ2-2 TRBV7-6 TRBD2 CASSVPGLDTGELFF TGTGCCAGCAGCGTCCCGGGACTAGATACCGGGGAGCTGTTTTTT
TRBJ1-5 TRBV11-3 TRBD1 CASRGTGMMSNQPQHF TGTGCCAGCAGGGGGACAGGGATGATGAGCAATCAGCCCCAGCATTTT
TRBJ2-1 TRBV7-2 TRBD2 CASSQNFGGGNNEQFF TGTGCCAGCAGCCAAAACTTTGGCGGGGGAAACAATGAGCAGTTCTTC
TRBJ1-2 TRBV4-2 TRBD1 CASSMGQFGYTF TGTGCCAGCAGCATGGGACAGTTTGGCTACACCTTC
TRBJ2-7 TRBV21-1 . CASIPRTTLYF TGTGCCAGCATTCCCCGGACTACTCTCTACTTC